This T cell receptor (beta chain) was sequenced in a study of blood T cell repertoires in COVID-19. Looked up from germline, CDR1 is SQVTM and CDR2 is ANQGSEA. This CDR3 has 13 amino acids. V was trimmed by 3 bases and J by 7 bases, leaving 13 bases between them. Sequenced by immunoSEQ multiplex PCR; TCRdb stores in-frame clones only, minus some. Of approximately 240,000 clones listed, 85% to 95% were seen once; the top ten hold about 0.8%. Sequenced: peripheral blood. This clonotype was sampled from a man aged 25-45 years with COVID-19, enrolled during active disease. The chain carries TRBV29-1 and TRBJ1-5; D gene ambiguous. The CDR3 sequence: CSVEGRPRQPQHF. The CDR3 bases are TGCAGCGTTGAGGGCCGCCCAAGGCAGCCCCAGCATTTT.